The sequence of this T cell receptor beta chain was determined in a study of long-term antiretroviral therapy in people with HIV. This CDR3 region has 12 residues. With V trimmed by 5 bases and J by 6 bases, 6 bases remained unmatched. Germline loops: CDR1 GTSNPN, CDR2 SVGIG (reference sequence). Investigators performed immunoSEQ version v3.0 at survey level. The table came from immunoSEQ multiplex PCR; TCRdb's copy has only in-frame clones and leaves some out. The data show some 22,000 clones, 70% to 80% seen once. Sequences were derived from unsorted PBMCs, sampled 4.1 years after starting antiretroviral therapy. This TCR came from a woman in her thirties or forties with HIV. This sequence joins TRBV30 and TRBJ2-5; 7 bases match TRBD2. DNA for the CDR3: TGTGCCTGGTTCGGGACTACGAAGACCCAGTACTTC. It yields the protein CAWFGTTKTQYF.